This TCR beta chain originates from a study of cytomegalovirus exposure and HLA in healthy donors. Germline V CDR1 and CDR2: SGDLS, YYNGEE. Trimming took off 7 bases at V and 1 base at J, with 12 bases between the two ends. CDR3 length equals 14 residues. This PCR relied on a set of 60 Vbeta primers and 13 Jbeta primers. Clones were sequenced by immunoSEQ multiplex PCR, and TCRdb holds only the in-frame ones, with some missing. The table records about 150,000 clones, around 70% of them present only once. This rearrangement joins TRBV9 to TRBJ2-1; D may be TRBD2 (5 bases). The origin of this receptor is a woman aged 60-70 years in good health and CMV-seropositive. Sequencing was carried out using PBMCs. CDR3 sequence: CASAEVGSYNEQFF. DNA for the CDR3: TGTGCCAGCGCGGAGGTGGGGTCCTACAATGAGCAGTTCTTC.